This T cell receptor (beta chain) appears in the sequencing data of a study of blood T cell repertoires in COVID-19. Trimming stripped 5 bases from V and 0 bases from J, with 14 bases between. The CDR3 spans 16 residues. CDR1 LNHDA and CDR2 SQIVND come from the germline V gene (reference sequence). In the study's own analysis: It was from reference gene primer amplification that nucleated cell counts were estimated. Profiled with immunoSEQ multiplex PCR; TCRdb holds only in-frame clones, not every one. Clone size and V and J calls were adopted from that table, with D and trimming inferred from the DNA. The sample has more than 300,000 clones, 88% seen once.

V gene TRBV19 combines with J gene TRBJ1-5; a weak D match, TRBD1 (5 bases). This TCR was recovered from a woman in her late teens or twenties who had recovered from COVID-19. The specimen was PBMCs or T cells enriched from blood (not recorded which). The CDR3 sequence is CASSFMTAYSNQPQHF. CDR3 in DNA: TGTGCCAGTAGTTTTATGACAGCGTATAGCAATCAGCCCCAGCATTTT.